This TCR beta chain was found in a study of cytomegalovirus exposure and HLA in healthy donors (TCRdb year 2017). For the study in its entirety: An earlier analysis of under 600 of the donors reported 250 to 300 Gb of sequence data and 120 million or so unique TCR beta sequences from about 180 million T cells. Approximately 310 gigabases of sequencing data and around 90 million unique TCR sequences made up an early release that covered around 640 HLA-typed donors. The genetic ancestry cluster associated with self-reported Caucasian donors included about four fifths of the roughly 360 genotyped donors. The study aimed to test whether signatures of past pathogen exposure could be identified by cataloging public T cell receptors. The study used immunosequencing to profile the T cell repertoires of under 700 subjects and linked those repertoires to cytomegalovirus serostatus. Besides the first cohort of 666 subjects, a separate validation cohort made up of 120 different subjects was used. To predict cytomegalovirus infection status, the study combined high-throughput TCR immunosequencing, statistical association of individual TCRs with disease status, and machine learning. In a later analysis, previously published TCR beta repertoires from several hundred donors were re-analyzed and high-resolution HLA genotyping was added so that TCR occurrence patterns could be studied. Rather than using new phenotypic data, the later analysis identified candidate immune exposures from TCR beta sequences and from how often those sequences occurred across donors. An earlier analysis of 587 of the donors used high-throughput TCR beta sequencing to judge whether each TCR beta V gene segment behaved as functional or pseudogenic. Donor age, sex, ethnicity and CMV serostatus were compiled together with the repertoire data. Genome-wide SNP genotypes for about 65% of the 666 donors were used in a later genetic analysis, which treated that subset as a discovery cohort. All discovery cohort repertoires had been generated using a single sequencing platform. HLA typing covered class I and class II loci at four-digit resolution. The number of donors typed differed by locus, with about 629-640 for A, B, C, DRB1 and DQB1, 522 for DQA1, 600 to 610 for DPA1, and over 400 for DPB1. Four to six DR-DQ haplotypes were handled as single units for association and clustering because linkage in the cohort was strong. On average, roughly 200,000 unique TCR beta nucleotide sequences were sequenced per donor among a few hundred genotyped donors of the cohort, with 15% to 20% of those sequences being non-productive. Paper-wide results and their limitations: In both the original and validation cohorts, the classifier was reported to diagnose cytomegalovirus status with high specificity and sensitivity. According to the authors, the approach could potentially be generalized to other disease states and immunological phenotypes. Because counts were too low, roughly 18 rarely observed V segments, including chromosome 9 orphons, were left out of the earlier analysis of 587 of the donors. An association between a missense DCLRE1C variant and V-gene and J-gene trimming of TCR beta chains was found in a later genetic analysis and replicated in an independent cohort. Presence/absence analyses assumed roughly uniform sequencing depth across donors, an assumption that may not hold. CMV serostatus was the only immune exposure information available for the cohort. Compared with the approximately 710-donor mean, donors in an Asian-associated ancestry cluster had fewer N-insertions in productive TCRs, according to a later genetic analysis. A few of the identified cytomegalovirus-associated TCR beta chains were confirmed in vitro to be specific for cytomegalovirus antigens. Broadly in line with IMGT annotations, most TCR beta V segments showed up in productive rearrangements about 87% or about 30% of the time in an earlier analysis of around 550 of the donors. A later analysis reported that several top co-occurrence clusters appeared linked to parvovirus B19, influenza, CMV and Epstein-Barr virus. According to a later analysis, TCR association rates differed among HLA loci, with DRB1 alleles showing the most associated TCRs and HLA-C alleles showing the fewest. A group of highly shared sequence variants was considered likely to be a technical artifact of the sequencing pipeline. Strong co-occurrence of HLA alleles, especially DR and DQ, made assigning TCR associations to individual alleles difficult. Because the 87-base-pair reads could not distinguish some IMGT-functional V segments, including TRBV6-2 and TRBV6-3, those segments were excluded. Because HLA typing was unavailable for some donors at each locus, only the typed subset was used in association tests. Only TCR beta chains were sequenced in this cohort, and the absence of alpha or paired-chain data limited detectable features. A further reported finding was that TCR beta sequences accurately predicted the HLA-A and HLA-B alleles for most subjects in the first cohort. In a later analysis, HLA-associated TCR beta chains were found to be more clonally expanded and to have lower generation probabilities than equally common non-associated chains. According to a later analysis, most CMV-associated TCR beta chains appeared to be HLA-restricted, and the HLA associations seemed to be driven largely by CMV exposure. The study gave a list of around 170 TCR beta chains associated with cytomegalovirus. Linkage disequilibrium might explain the correlated functional status among segregating V segments, but an unknown experimental factor could not be ruled out. In a later analysis, some 17,000 TCR beta sequences were associated with specific HLA alleles at a false discovery rate of 0.05. Across donors, most TCR sequences were observed very rarely, whereas some public TCRs were present in many individuals.

The library relied on the immunoSEQ multiplex PCR assay. For the multiplex PCR, a mixture combining 60 forward primers for TCR Vbeta segments and 13 reverse primers for TCR Jbeta segments was used. Amplification of the CDR3 region of rearranged TCR beta genes was performed with a multiplex PCR assay on genomic DNA. On the Illumina HiSeq System, the amplified TCR beta libraries were sequenced as 87-base-pair reads. Concerning the study's data processing: A later analysis counted tens of millions of unique TCR beta chains across the 666 repertoires, and some 11 million of these chains were shared by at least two donors. Raw reads were error-corrected and collapsed into unique sequences with a nearest-neighbor algorithm that merged closely related sequences to remove PCR and sequencing errors. Alignment of CDR3 sequences to IMGT reference sequences was used to assign V, D and J gene segments. For a sequence to be retained, a match of at least six nucleotides to both a V gene segment and a J gene segment was required. Rearrangements were called productive when the CDR3 lacked stop codons and stayed in frame with V and J; all others were non-productive. CDR3 was defined by IMGT convention, running from the second conserved V-encoded cysteine to the conserved J-encoded phenylalanine. The earlier analysis of 550 to 650 of the donors excluded any sequence lacking an unambiguous match to a single V gene segment. An earlier analysis of fewer than 750 of the donors classified V segments as functional when productive rearrangements were above 56.7% and as segregating when the standard deviation between donors was above 5%. A statistical classification framework was built for diagnosing cytomegalovirus status from the catalog of TCR beta chain sequences. In a later analysis, TCR nucleotide sequences were compared against IMGT/GENE-DB human TR gene sequences so that V and J genes could be assigned. Using the TCRdist pipeline, a later analysis assigned CDR3 sequences along with most-parsimonious VDJ recombination scenarios. In a later analysis, every TCR beta chain was defined by the combination of its CDR3 amino acid sequence and its V-gene family, and reads without a unique V-gene family were dropped. To address suspected cross-contamination and a sequencing artifact, a later analysis removed around 590 highly shared, low-generation-probability nucleotide sequences. A later analysis calculated a clonal expansion index for each public chain from normalized within-repertoire ranks of inferred template counts. Generation probabilities in a later analysis came from a VDJ recombination model fitted to out-of-frame rearrangements, and those results were checked against IGoR. Hypergeometric tests were used in a later analysis to score TCR-TCR, TCR-HLA and TCR-CMV co-occurrence, with a repertoire-size bias correction applied to the TCR pairs. False discovery rates were estimated in a later analysis by permuting HLA or CMV assignments 20 times. In a later analysis, co-occurring TCRs were grouped using DBSCAN, and TCRdist sequence similarity was added for clustering within HLA-allele-positive subsets. Repertoires with fewer than 30,000 or more than 120,000 public chains were left out of co-occurrence clustering, as were a few repertoires with anomalous nucleotide sharing. The source is immuneACCESS, and TCRdb retained only in-frame sequences with V and J called. Part of the clones is not carried over; for the studies checked, unresolved V genes explain less than half of this, and the remainder is unexplained. That table furnishes V, J and clone size, whereas the DNA furnished D and trimming. Recorded for this sample are under 95,000 clones; about three quarters of them occurred a single time. The ten top clones hold 1.1% of the sample.

The CDR3 holds 15 amino acids from the cysteine to the phenylalanine. Only the CDR3 part of the read is kept: 45 bases, read in frame from the first base. V drops 6 bases and J drops 4 bases, leaving 19 bases in between. The germline V gene (reference sequence) yields PRHDT for CDR1 and FYEKMQ for CDR2. This clone was observed once. The antigen it binds to is not known. No clone much larger than this one lies a single base away; base qualities are absent. The cohort consisted of approximately 670 healthy bone marrow donors. Cohort members were all nominally healthy when sampled, although unrecorded immune exposures were likely present. The donor tested CMV seronegative, placing the donor among the 300 to 450 seronegative members of the cohort. Each donor provided a peripheral blood sample, and peripheral blood mononuclear cells were used for TCR beta sequencing. The Qiagen DNeasy Blood Extraction Kit was used to extract genomic DNA from the blood cell samples.

The specimen sequenced was PBMCs. The chain links TRBV13 with TRBJ2-7; a weak D assignment points to TRBD2 (5 bases agree). The receptor's source is a male donor in good health and CMV-seronegative. The CDR3: CASRPRSKAGYEQYF. The DNA is TGTGCCAGCAGACCTAGGTCCAAGGCGGGTTACGAGCAGTACTTC.